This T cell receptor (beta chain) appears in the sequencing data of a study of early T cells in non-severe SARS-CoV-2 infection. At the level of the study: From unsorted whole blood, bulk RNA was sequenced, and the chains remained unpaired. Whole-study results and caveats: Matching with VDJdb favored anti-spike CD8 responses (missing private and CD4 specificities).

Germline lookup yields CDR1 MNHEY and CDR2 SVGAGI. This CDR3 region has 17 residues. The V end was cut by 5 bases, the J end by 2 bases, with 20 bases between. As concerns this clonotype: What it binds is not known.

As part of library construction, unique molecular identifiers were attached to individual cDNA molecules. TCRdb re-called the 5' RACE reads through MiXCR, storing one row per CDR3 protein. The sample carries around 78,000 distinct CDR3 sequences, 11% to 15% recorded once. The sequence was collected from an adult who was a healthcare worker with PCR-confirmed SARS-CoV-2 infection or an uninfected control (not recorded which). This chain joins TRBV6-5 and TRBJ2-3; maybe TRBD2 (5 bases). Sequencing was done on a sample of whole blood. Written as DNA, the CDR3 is TGTGCCAGCAGTCCCCTTCGGGCTAGCTGGATCACAGATACGCAGTATTTT. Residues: CASSPLRASWITDTQYF.